What follows are 26 T cell receptor beta chains derived from one specimen sequenced in a study of B cell selection in AIRE deficiency. Clones were read by immunoSEQ multiplex PCR, and TCRdb kept only the in-frame ones, dropping some. The sample includes tens of thousands of clones, about nine tenths of them seen just once. Regulatory T cells were sorted as CD4+CD25hiCD127low/negative cells. The sample comprised CD4+CD25+ Tregs sorted from PBMCs. The receptors here all came from a human donor in good health.

This sequence joins TRBV11-3 and TRBJ1-6, with D unresolved. CDR1 is SGHNT, CDR2 YENEEA, per germline. CDR3 length equals 13 residues. V dropped 3 bases and J dropped 5 bases, with 5 bases sitting between them. CDR3 in amino acids: CASSLGNNSPLHF. CDR3 nucleotide sequence: TGTGCCAGCAGCTTGGGGAATAATTCACCCCTCCACTTT.

This clone was detected a few times. V usage is TRBV2 and J usage is TRBJ2-1; D gene unclear. V dropped 4 bases and J dropped 7 bases, with 17 bases sitting between them. CDR1 SNHLY and CDR2 FYNNEI come from the germline V gene. This CDR3 is 15 amino acids long. The CDR3 sequence: CASSAARSDGNEQFF. The CDR3 nucleotides read TGTGCCAGCAGTGCGGCTAGAAGCGATGGGAATGAGCAGTTCTTC.

The V and J genes are TRBV6-1 and TRBJ1-2, with D maybe TRBD1 (5 bases). The germline gives CDR1 MNHNS, CDR2 SASEGT. The length of the CDR3 is 13 residues. V was clipped by 10 bases and J by 8 bases, with 20 bases between them. The CDR3: CATQLGARLGYTF. CDR3 DNA sequence: TGTGCCACCCAGCTAGGGGCACGTTTAGGCTACACCTTC.

The chain recombines TRBV5-1 with TRBJ1-1, with D uncertain. This CDR3 is 16 amino acids long. With 0 bases removed from V and 1 base from J, the gap between germline ends came to 13 bases. Germline-derived CDR1 and CDR2 are SGHRS and YFSETQ. CDR3 loop: CASSLASIRPNTEAFF. CDR3 DNA: TGCGCCAGCAGCTTGGCAAGTATACGGCCGAACACTGAAGCTTTCTTT.

The chain joins TRBV11-3 to TRBJ2-5, with D possibly matching TRBD2 (5 bases). The end of the DNA fits TRBJ2-7 better, so the J call may be wrong. CDR3 length equals 14 residues. Looked up from germline, CDR1 is SGHNT and CDR2 is YENEEA. The CDR3 DNA follows: TGTGCCAGCAGCTTAGAGGCGAGGGCCTACGAGCAGTACTTC. It yields the protein CASSLEARAYEQYF.

The chain joins TRBV4-1 to TRBJ2-3; no reliable D call. This CDR3 spans 17 amino acids. V shed 6 bases and J shed 1 base, with 20 bases lying between them. The V gene's germline CDR1 is MGHRA and CDR2 YSYEKL. This CDR3 reads CASSEDSPTIRTDTQYF. CDR3 DNA sequence: TGCGCCAGCAGTGAAGATTCGCCAACAATCCGCACAGATACGCAGTATTTT.

This clone was seen just once. This chain joins TRBV5-1 and TRBJ2-7; D assignment may be TRBD1 or TRBD2 (5 bases each). Germline CDR1 reads SGHRS; CDR2 reads YFSETQ. This CDR3 has 14 residues. The V end was cut by 3 bases, the J end by 2 bases, with 12 bases between. CDR3 in amino acids: CASSSRDGTYEQYF. CDR3 sequence (DNA): TGCGCCAGCAGCTCAAGGGACGGTACCTACGAGCAGTACTTC.

The J gene is TRBJ2-7, the V gene TRBV7-2; D may be TRBD2 (5 bases). The CDR3 length is 14 residues. Germline V gene lookup returns CDR1 SGHTA and CDR2 FQGNSA. V was shortened by 1 base and J by 2 bases, with 9 bases between the two germline ends. The DNA of the CDR3 is TGTGCCAGCAGCTTAGAGGCGAGGGCCTACGAGCAGTACTTC. This encodes CASSLEARAYEQYF.

This rearrangement joins TRBV4-2 to TRBJ2-5; 8 bases line up with TRBD1. The CDR3 covers 14 residues. Per germline, CDR1 LGHNA and CDR2 YNFKEQ. With V trimmed by 6 bases and J by 5 bases, 8 bases remained unmatched. The CDR3 is CASSGTGRGETQYF. For the CDR3, the DNA is TGTGCCAGCAGTGGGACAGGCCGAGGGGAGACCCAGTACTTC.

CDR3: CASSLMGSGNTIYF. For the CDR3, the DNA is TGTGCCAGTAGTCTAATGGGCTCTGGAAACACCATATATTTT. The chain carries TRBV19 and TRBJ1-3; no clear D. V was shortened by 5 bases and J by 0 bases, with 8 bases between the two germline ends. Germline loops: CDR1 LNHDA, CDR2 SQIVND (reference sequence). There are 14 residues in the CDR3. The full variable domain, completed using reference TRBV19 and TRBJ1-3, is DGGITQSPKYLFRKEGQNVTLSCEQNLNHDAMYWYRQDPGQGLRLIYYSQIVNDFQKGDIAEGYSVSREKKESFPLTVTSAQKNPTAFYLCASSLMGSGNTIYFGEGSWLTVV.

The V call is TRBV7-6, the J call TRBJ1-4; a possible D gene is TRBD1 (5 bases). The CDR3 contains 16 residues. Per the germline V gene, CDR1 is SGHVS and CDR2 is FNYEAQ. Trimming took 5 bases from V and 5 from J, leaving 18 bases between them. The CDR3 DNA is TGTGCCAGCAGCCCGCAGTCCACGGGGCGGAATGAAAAACTGTTTTTT. Translated: CASSPQSTGRNEKLFF. The whole variable domain, remainder taken from reference TRBV7-6 and TRBJ1-4, is GAGVSQSPRYKVTKRGQDVALRCDPISGHVSLYWYRQALGQGPEFLTYFNYEAQQDKSGLPNDRFSAERPEGSISTLTIQRTEQRDSAMYRCASSPQSTGRNEKLFFGSGTQLSVL.

The J gene is TRBJ2-2, the V gene TRBV18; no clear D gene. V was trimmed by 5 bases and J by 4 bases, leaving 14 bases between them. Germline values: CDR1 KGHSH, CDR2 LQKENI. The CDR3 covers 15 residues. DNA of the CDR3: TGTGCCAGCTCATCAGTTTACCTGTCCACCGGGGAGCTGTTTTTT. Translated, it gives CASSSVYLSTGELFF.

J is TRBJ1-3 and V is TRBV20-1, with D unresolved. The CDR3 contains 11 residues. In germline, CDR1 is DFQATT, CDR2 SNEGSKA (reference sequence). The V end was cut by 3 bases, the J end by 3 bases, with 3 bases between. CDR3 coding DNA: TGCAGTGCTAGCCGTGGAAACACCATATATTTT. It specifies CSASRGNTIYF.

The chain uses TRBV12-2 and TRBJ2-3; the DNA was not used to check the table's D call, TRBD2. TRBV12-2 is described as a pseudogene. The CDR3 is made up of 13 amino acids. The CDR3 DNA reads as TGTGCAAGTCGGGGAGAGTCTATGGATACGCAGTATTTT. Protein sequence: CASRGESMDTQYF.

In its sample, this clone was seen once. The V and J genes are TRBV5-1 and TRBJ1-6; no clear D. Per germline, CDR1 SGHRS and CDR2 YFSETQ. Trimming took 4 bases from V and 10 from J, leaving 21 bases between them. The CDR3 extends over 16 amino acids. The CDR3: CASSPLGRVSGSPLHF. The CDR3, as DNA: TGCGCCAGCAGCCCCCTTGGTAGGGTGAGCGGATCACCCCTCCACTTT.

The chain uses TRBV7-3 and TRBJ1-3; D possibly corresponds to TRBD1 (5 bases). The V and J ends lost 3 bases and 0 bases respectively, with 15 bases between them. CDR1 SGHTA and CDR2 FQGTGA come from the germline V gene. The CDR3 contains 17 residues. This CDR3 is CASSLGSGADSGNTIYF. DNA of the CDR3: TGTGCCAGCAGCTTGGGTAGCGGGGCAGACTCTGGAAACACCATATATTTT.

The chain links TRBV5-6 to TRBJ1-1; D not resolved. V lost 2 bases, J lost 0 bases, and 11 bases lay in between. Germline-derived CDR1 and CDR2 are SGHDT and YYEEEE. The CDR3 spans 15 residues. Written as DNA, the CDR3 is TGTGCCAGCAGCTTTCCAAGCGACATGAACACTGAAGCTTTCTTT. It encodes CASSFPSDMNTEAFF.

This chain uses TRBV12-5 with TRBJ2-1; possibly TRBD2 for D (6 bases). V lost 0 bases, J lost 15 bases, and 15 bases lay in between. The length of the CDR3 is 13 residues. Germline V gives CDR1 LGHNT, CDR2 FRNRAP. The CDR3 protein is CASGLVQEGLRFF. DNA of the CDR3: TGTGCTAGTGGTTTGGTACAGGAGGGACTTAGGTTCTTC.

This sequence joins TRBV6-6 and TRBJ2-5; D is perhaps TRBD2 (6 bases). Trimming took 6 bases from V and 5 from J, leaving 13 bases between them. The CDR3 runs to 13 residues. From germline, CDR1 is MNHNY and CDR2 SVGAGI (reference sequence). CDR3 protein: CASRGGLGETQYF. CDR3 nucleotide sequence: TGTGCCAGCAGGGGAGGTTTAGGGGAGACCCAGTACTTC.

The chain recombines TRBV6-6 with TRBJ1-3, with D possibly being TRBD1 (5 bases). Deletions cut 4 bases from V and 4 bases from J, with 17 bases between. Per germline, CDR1 MNHNY and CDR2 SVGAGI (reference sequence). The CDR3 extends over 16 amino acids. The DNA of the CDR3 is TGTGCCAGCAGTTCTCCGGGACGGAAAAGAGGAAACACCATATATTTT. Translated, it gives CASSSPGRKRGNTIYF.

V gene TRBV29-1 combines with J gene TRBJ1-1; D might be TRBD1 (5 bases). CDR3 length equals 13 residues. Trimming took off 3 bases at V and 1 base at J, with 9 bases between the two ends. Germline CDR1 and CDR2: SQVTM and ANQGSEA. CDR3 sequence: CSVDVGANTEAFF. CDR3 nucleotides: TGCAGCGTTGACGTAGGGGCGAACACTGAAGCTTTCTTT.

This chain joins TRBV29-1 and TRBJ2-7; no definite D call. From germline, CDR1 is SQVTM and CDR2 ANQGSEA. V was shortened by 3 bases and J by 3 bases, with 15 bases between the two germline ends. The CDR3 has 14 amino acids. CDR3 sequence: CSVERHLGSYEQYF. The CDR3 DNA sequence: TGCAGCGTTGAGCGACACTTGGGAAGCTACGAGCAGTACTTC.

The V and J genes are TRBV9 and TRBJ2-3; 11 bases fit TRBD1. J gave up 5 bases and V 0 bases, and 5 bases lay outside the gene matches. This CDR3 is 16 amino acids long. CDR1 is SGDLS and CDR2 is YYNGEE in the germline V gene. The CDR3 loop reads CASSVGPGQGGDTQYF. CDR3 bases: TGTGCCAGCAGCGTAGGACCGGGACAGGGGGGAGATACGCAGTATTTT.

This sequence joins TRBV5-5 and TRBJ1-4; perhaps TRBD1 as D (6 bases). Germline V gene lookup returns CDR1 SGHKS and CDR2 YYEKEE (reference sequence). CDR3 length equals 13 residues. With 5 bases removed from V and 7 bases from J, the gap between germline ends came to 12 bases. This CDR3 is CASRPGQGEKLFF. The CDR3 DNA sequence: TGTGCCAGCAGACCGGGACAAGGTGAAAAACTGTTTTTT.

This chain joins TRBV6-1 and TRBJ2-1; 10 positions match TRBD1. Germline V gene sequence: CDR1 MNHNS, CDR2 SASEGT. There are 15 residues in the CDR3. The trim removed 6 bases at V and 2 bases at J, leaving 4 bases unmatched. As DNA, the CDR3 is TGTGCCAGCAGCCAGACAGGGGGCACCTACAATGAGCAGTTCTTC. This sequence encodes CASSQTGGTYNEQFF.

The chain employs TRBV10-1 and TRBJ2-2, with D perhaps matching TRBD1 (6 bases). Germline lookup yields CDR1 WNHNN and CDR2 SYGVQD (reference sequence). This CDR3 spans 16 amino acids. V lost 4 bases to trimming and J lost 0 bases, with 12 bases between them. Written as DNA, the CDR3 is TGCGCCAGCAGTGGACGGGACATTGCGAACACCGGGGAGCTGTTTTTT. Protein product: CASSGRDIANTGELFF.